The entry below gives a single T cell receptor beta chain sequence along with its context. This clone has more than one count but fewer than ten. No cognate antigen has been identified for it. The sample holds no much larger clone one base away, and base qualities are not on file. Each donor gave one peripheral blood draw, approximately 110 mL on average, collected into heparinised tubes. Using a panel that included CD45RO, CCR7, CD25, CD127, CD95 and CD27, naive, central memory, regulatory and stem cell-like memory CD4+ T cells were sorted on a BD FACSAria II. A purity above 95% was achieved for all sorted populations. PBMCs were isolated right away by Lymphoprep density gradient centrifugation and were stained directly, without culture. So that batch effects would be minimized, each experiment stained and sorted samples in pairs, pairing one healthy donor with one patient. The CDR3 numbers 15 residues from cysteine through phenylalanine. The read is trimmed to its CDR3 DNA, 45 bases read in frame from base 1. Per the germline V gene, SGHTA is the CDR1 and FQGNSA is the CDR2. Trimming costs V 5 bases and J 2 bases, and their ends lie 15 bases apart.

The sample originates from a study of beta chain features in type 1 diabetes (dated by TCRdb to 2016 to 2019). General notes on the study: No differences in mean age, gender distribution, total cell number or subset yield were found between patients and healthy donors. A total of 85 million to 140 million sorted cells were examined across all samples, and the number of cells per subset was strongly correlated with RNA yield. In the study, recently diagnosed type 1 diabetes patients and matched healthy donors were compared on the TCRB repertoires of their sorted circulating CD4+ T cell subsets. Naive and central memory subsets were obtained from all 30 or so donors, but regulatory and stem cell-like memory subsets were isolated from only 8 patients and about 8 healthy donors.

The study at large found these results: Because small numbers of individuals were included in the HLA sub-analyses, any influence of HLA type on TCRB rearrangement was left unresolved. At VDJ recombination sites, patients with type 1 diabetes made fewer insertions and deleted more nucleotides, a pattern implying thymic rearrangement abnormalities. PCR may preferentially amplify shorter templates, but because patient and control samples were amplified and corrected together, any resulting skew would affect both groups equally. Because cDNA rather than genomic DNA was sequenced, highly expressing activated cells could have been over-represented, although no difference in activation and CD3 levels was found between groups. A moderate but significant shortening of TCRB CDR3 length was observed in type 1 diabetes patients in all four CD4+ subsets. The naive, central memory and regulatory TCRB repertoires appeared to resemble one another more closely among patients than among healthy donors.

The High Capacity cDNA Reverse Transcription Kit was used to reverse transcribe all of the isolated RNA, meaning that expressed TCRB transcripts were what got sequenced. Deep immunoSEQ sequencing was applied to naive, central memory and regulatory T cell samples, giving an average of roughly 3.5 million total reads per sample. After sorted cells were lysed in RLT buffer, RNA was extracted with DNase-treated RNeasy Micro or Mini kits, with the choice depending on cell number. Each cell subset was processed separately to prevent cross-contamination, with patient and healthy donor samples processed together. Using the immunoSEQ multiplex PCR, TCRB sequences were amplified from cDNA into 87-bp fragments spanning the CDR3 region. Sequencing of the amplicons was performed on the Illumina HiSeq platform. As for the authors' bioinformatics: PCR bias was computationally corrected using synthetic template baselines, reads within Hamming distance 2 were collapsed, and singletons that could not be merged were discarded. Reads were aligned to IMGT to assign V, D and J genes, CDR3 length, and insertions or deletions at six rearrangement sites. Within each subset, clonotype counts were normalized to sorted cell number, and only after that were true diversity and Gini coefficients computed with the tcR R package. Repertoire sharing was quantified using the overlap coefficient calculated on TCRB nucleotide sequences. Out-of-frame TCRB sequences from naive cells were analyzed to stand in for the pre-selection repertoire. Drawn from immuneACCESS, this table holds only the in-frame rearrangements with V and J called that TCRdb kept. Clones are partly lost; checked studies trace under half to an unresolved V gene and leave the rest unexplained. Clone size and V and J calls were adopted from that table, with D and trimming inferred from the DNA. This sample gives 430,000 or so clones in total; roughly 10% of them show up just once. The biggest ten clones account for around 0.05% of the sample.

The rearranged chain carries TRBV7-2 and TRBJ2-5; the D gene is perhaps TRBD1, on 6 matching bases. Material for sequencing was naive CD4+ T cells from blood. This specimen's cell subset or site label, interpreted: true naive CD4+ T cells. The receptor comes from a woman aged 18-29 years in good health. The CDR3 is CASSPTRTVQETQYF. The nucleotide sequence is TGTGCCAGCAGCCCCACTCGGACAGTGCAAGAGACCCAGTACTTC.